This T cell receptor (beta chain) was sequenced for a study of radiation and T cells in renal cell carcinoma. Study results and limitations: Top tumor clonotypes rose in blood 2 weeks post-radiation, then contracted. Pretreatment tumor biopsies were lacking, so baseline clonotypes are unknown.

Described time point: blood 4 weeks post-SBRT, at nephrectomy. Treatment given: 15 Gy SBRT to primary tumor, nephrectomy 4 weeks later. Nephrectomy followed 15 Gy stereotactic body radiation by 4 weeks. Blood was sampled at baseline, 2 weeks and 4 weeks after SBRT. This clone has just one count. What it recognizes is unknown. CDR3 length equals 16 residues. Trimming removed 2 bases from V and 1 base from J; junction bases left unmatched: 4. The V gene's germline CDR1 is ENHRY and CDR2 SYGVKD. Sequencing was performed with immunoSEQ multiplex PCR; in TCRdb, only in-frame clones are kept and a portion is missing. The sample shows roughly 90,000 clones, 85% of them seen only once.

This TCR was recovered from a man aged 45-65 years with renal cell carcinoma. The J gene is TRBJ2-5, the V gene TRBV10-3; 10 nucleotides agree with TRBD1. Sequenced here: blood, sampled from a patient whose treatment included radiotherapy and nephrectomy. The CDR3 nucleotides are TGTGCCATCAGTGAGGACAGGGGGCTTTTCCAAGAGACCCAGTACTTC. Protein: CAISEDRGLFQETQYF.